Sequencing of this T cell receptor beta chain was carried out in a study of T-cell reconstitution after alpha-beta-depleted transplantation in children. Study-level points and caveats: T-cell numbers and diversity, one year after transplant, stemmed largely from T cells that were newly produced. There were some patients whose high TCRbeta diversity at day 60 came from surviving recipient T cells and thymic progenitors. Reportedly, only several hundred clones from non-depleted graft cells drove alpha-beta T-cell counts at about two months.

Preparation of the TCRbeta library used unique molecular identifiers. TCRdb called the PCR reads again in MiXCR, with one record for every CDR3 protein. In the table there are hundreds of thousands of distinct CDR3 sequences, roughly 13% of which are singletons. This clonotype came up a few times. The target antigen is unknown. This CDR3 has 15 amino acids. Germline V CDR1 and CDR2: MNHEY, SMNVEV (reference sequence). V lost 5 bases to trimming and J lost 5 bases; unmatched junction nucleotides: 9. The chain couples TRBV27 to TRBJ2-1; TRBD2 matches at 7 bases. This TCR came from a male patient between 5 and 17 years old who had a stem cell transplant for acute myeloid leukemia, so the T cells may come from the graft donor. Sequencing used PBMCs, mostly from graft donor cells, obtained 360 days after TCRalphabeta/CD19-depleted stem cell transplant. CDR3 sequence: CASSLWTSVNNEQFF. The CDR3 DNA follows: TGTGCCAGCAGTCTTTGGACTAGTGTCAACAATGAGCAGTTCTTC.